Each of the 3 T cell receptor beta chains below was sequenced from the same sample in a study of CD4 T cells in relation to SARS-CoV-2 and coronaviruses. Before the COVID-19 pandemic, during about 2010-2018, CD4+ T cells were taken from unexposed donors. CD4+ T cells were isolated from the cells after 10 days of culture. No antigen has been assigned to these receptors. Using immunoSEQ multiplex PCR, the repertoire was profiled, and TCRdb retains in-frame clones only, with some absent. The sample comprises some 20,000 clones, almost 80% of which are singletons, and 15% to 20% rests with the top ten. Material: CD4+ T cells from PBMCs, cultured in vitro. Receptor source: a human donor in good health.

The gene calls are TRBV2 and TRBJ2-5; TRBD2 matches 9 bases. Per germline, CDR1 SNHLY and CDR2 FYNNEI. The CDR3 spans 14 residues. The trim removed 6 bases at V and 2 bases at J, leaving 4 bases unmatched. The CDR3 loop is CASRGAGGQETQYF. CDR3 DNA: TGTGCCAGCAGGGGAGCGGGAGGACAAGAGACCCAGTACTTC.

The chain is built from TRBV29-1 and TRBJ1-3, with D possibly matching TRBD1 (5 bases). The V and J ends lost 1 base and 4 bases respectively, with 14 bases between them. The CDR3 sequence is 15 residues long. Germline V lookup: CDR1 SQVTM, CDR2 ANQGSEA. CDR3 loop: CSVEGGRGRGNTIYF. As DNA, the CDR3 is TGCAGCGTTGAAGGAGGAAGGGGCCGCGGAAACACCATATATTTT.

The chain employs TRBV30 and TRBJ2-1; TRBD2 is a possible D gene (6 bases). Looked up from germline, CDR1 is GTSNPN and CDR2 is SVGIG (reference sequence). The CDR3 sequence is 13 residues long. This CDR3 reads CASPGESHNEQFF. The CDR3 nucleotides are TGTGCTTCCCCGGGGGAGAGCCACAATGAGCAGTTCTTC.